These T cell receptor beta chains were read from a single sample in a study of control samples from healthy donors and cancer patients. This table comes from immunoSEQ multiplex PCR, and its TCRdb copy is limited to in-frame clones, with some not included. This sample yields 150,000 or so clones, of which 85% to 95% are seen a single time; around 14% belongs to the top ten. Source material: PBMCs. The receptors were gathered from a man aged 60-69 years with colorectal cancer. CDR3s include the opening cysteine and the closing phenylalanine or tryptophan. A D gene is named only where the DNA matches it firmly. Size values are once, few and many counts, or a class for expanded clones, and some rows have none.

d_call j_call clone_size v_call cdr3_nt cdr3_aa
. TRBJ1-1 . TRBV5-1 TGCGCCAGCTCGGCGCAGGTAGGGAACACTGAAGCTTTCTTT CASSAQVGNTEAFF
. TRBJ1-2 . TRBV5-1 TGCGCCAGCAGCTTGGGTAGCCAGGACACTAACTATGGCTACACCTTC CASSLGSQDTNYGYTF
. TRBJ2-7 . TRBV3-1/TRBV3-2 TGTGCCAGCAGCCACACCGCAGACTCCTACGAGCAGTACTTC CASSHTADSYEQYF
. TRBJ2-7 . TRBV6-5 TGTGCCAGCAGCTCAGGGGCGGACTCCTACGAGCAGTACTTC CASSSGADSYEQYF
. TRBJ2-5 . TRBV6-5 TGTGCCAGCAGTTACGGCTCAGGGCCTAAACAAGAGACCCAGTACTTC CASSYGSGPKQETQYF
. TRBJ1-3 . TRBV4-3 TGCGCCAGCAGACACAATCCGGTTTACGGAAACACCATATATTTT CASRHNPVYGNTIYF
TRBD2 TRBJ2-7 . TRBV4-3 TGCGCCAGCAGCCAAGCAGCGGGGATCGAGCAGTACTTC CASSQAAGIEQYF
TRBD1 TRBJ1-5 . TRBV2 TGTGCCAGCAGTGGACAGGGGAAGTATCAGCCCCAGCATTTT CASSGQGKYQPQHF
TRBD1 TRBJ2-5 . TRBV5-6 TGTGCCAGCAGCCGACTGACAGGGCAAGAGACCCAGTACTTC CASSRLTGQETQYF
TRBD1 TRBJ2-3 . TRBV6-6 TGTGCCAGCATGGGGACAGGGAGATCGGATACGCAGTATTTT CASMGTGRSDTQYF
. TRBJ1-6 . TRBV4-3 TGCGCCAGCAGCCAAGATCCCGGGACCCCCCGGTCACCCCTCCACTTT CASSQDPGTPRSPLHF
. TRBJ2-4 . TRBV6-5 TGTGCCAGCGGAGACGGCTGGGGAAACATTCAGTACTTC CASGDGWGNIQYF
. TRBJ1-1 . TRBV6-5 TGTGCCAGCACCTTTAGGGACATCATGAACACTGAAGCTTTCTTT CASTFRDIMNTEAFF
TRBD2 TRBJ2-5 . TRBV7-2 TGTGCCAGCAGCTCCAGGGGATGGACTAGCACCCCGAAGACCCAGTACTTC CASSSRGWTSTPKTQYF
. TRBJ1-6 . TRBV3-1/TRBV3-2 TGTGCCAGCAGCCCCGGACAGCCAAAAGATAATTCACCCCTCCACTTT CASSPGQPKDNSPLHF
. TRBJ2-3 . TRBV2 TGTGCCAGCAGTGGGTTGGTGTTGGGGGCGGGCACAGATACGCAGTATTTT CASSGLVLGAGTDTQYF
. TRBJ2-5 . TRBV30 TGTGCCTGGGGGAGCGGCCCCGGGACCCAGTACTTC CAWGSGPGTQYF
TRBD1 TRBJ2-7 . TRBV2 TGTGCCAGCAGTGAACGGCAGGGGGTCGACGAGCAGTACTTC CASSERQGVDEQYF
TRBD2 TRBJ2-7 . TRBV11-2 TGTGCCAGCAGCTTAGATTGGGAAGCGGGGGGTTCCTACGAGCAGTACTTC CASSLDWEAGGSYEQYF
TRBD2 TRBJ2-1 . TRBV18 TGTGCCAGCTCACCCTTTAGCGGGGGCAACGGGGGTGATGAGCAGTTCTTC CASSPFSGGNGGDEQFF
. TRBJ2-1 . TRBV12-3/TRBV12-4 TGTGCCAGCAGTTTCCGGGACCCTGAGCAGTTCTTC CASSFRDPEQFF
TRBD2 TRBJ2-1 . TRBV9 TGTGCCAGCAGCGTCTGGGACGGGGGGGCCTACAATGAGCAGTTCTTC CASSVWDGGAYNEQFF
. TRBJ1-5 . TRBV23-1 TGCGCCAGCAGTCAATCCGGGCTGGGGGGCAATCAGCCCCAGCATTTT CASSQSGLGGNQPQHF
. TRBJ1-1 . TRBV20-1 TGCAGTGCTAGGGGAAACGCTGAAGCTTTCTTT CSARGNAEAFF
TRBD2 TRBJ2-7 . TRBV20-1 TGCAGTGCTAGTTCCGCGGGGGGGCCCGAGCAGTACTTC CSASSAGGPEQYF
TRBD1 TRBJ2-2 . TRBV27 TGTGCCAGCAGGCCTTCCACCTGGGACAGCCGGCAGCTGTTTTTT CASRPSTWDSRQLFF
TRBD1 TRBJ2-2 once TRBV18 TGTGCCAGCTCATCGGGACAGGGAGTCGGGGAGCTGTTTTTT CASSSGQGVGELFF
TRBD1 TRBJ2-7 . TRBV9 TGTGCCAGCAGCGCAGGACAGGGTCCCTACGAGCAGTACTTC CASSAGQGPYEQYF
. TRBJ2-7 . TRBV30 TGTGCCTGGAGTGCCAGTCCCTACGAGCAGTACTTC CAWSASPYEQYF
TRBD1 TRBJ1-1 . TRBV30 TGTGCCTGGAGCACCGGGACAGGGGGGGAAGAAGCTTTCTTT CAWSTGTGGEEAFF
. TRBJ1-6 . TRBV19 TGTGCCAGTAGCTCCTATAATTCACCCCTCCACTTT CASSSYNSPLHF
. TRBJ1-6 . TRBV27 TGTGCCAGCGGAAAAATTGGGTATTCACCCCTCCACTTT CASGKIGYSPLHF
. TRBJ2-1 . TRBV27 TGTGCCAGCAGGGCAGGTTACAATGAGCAGTTCTTC CASRAGYNEQFF
. TRBJ1-1 . TRBV5-1 TGCGCCAGCAGCTTGGGTCGGCCGAACACTGAAGCTTTCTTT CASSLGRPNTEAFF
. TRBJ1-2 . TRBV6-4 TGTGCCAGCAGTGACTCCGCACTTACTACAGGGACGAGAGGCTACACCTTC CASSDSALTTGTRGYTF
TRBD2 TRBJ2-3 . TRBV11-2 TGTGCCAGCAGCTGGCTAGCGGGGGGGACAGATACGCAGTATTTT CASSWLAGGTDTQYF
. TRBJ1-2 . TRBV21-1 TGTGCCAGCAGCAGATCAGGGGGAAAGTTCGGCTACACCTTC CASSRSGGKFGYTF
TRBD2 TRBJ2-1 . TRBV24-1 TGTGCCACCAGTGATTTTACGGGGGGACCCTACAATGAGCAGTTCTTC CATSDFTGGPYNEQFF
. TRBJ2-4 . TRBV21-1 TGTGCCAGCACCCGGAGGGACTTC CASTRRDF
. TRBJ2-3 . TRBV30 TGTGCCTGGAGTGTACTGGGCACAGATACGCAGTATTTT CAWSVLGTDTQYF
. TRBJ1-6 . TRBV18 TGTGCCAGCTCACCAAGGGCGAGCAATTCACCCCTCCACTTT CASSPRASNSPLHF
. TRBJ1-1 . TRBV21-1 TGTGCCAGCAATGGACAGGGCAACACTGAAGCTTTCTTT CASNGQGNTEAFF
. TRBJ1-2 . TRBV5-6 TGTGCCAGCAGCTTGGAGGGGTATCAGATTGGCTACACCTTC CASSLEGYQIGYTF
. TRBJ1-4 . TRBV6-5 TGTGCCAGCAGTTCCGCTGGGGGAAGGGGTGAAAAACTGTTTTTT CASSSAGGRGEKLFF
. TRBJ2-3 . TRBV6-2/TRBV6-3 TGTGCCAGCAGTTATCAGGGCACAGATACGCAGTATTTT CASSYQGTDTQYF
. TRBJ1-5 . TRBV4-2 TGTGCCAGCAGCCAAGATGGTCAGCCCCAGCATTTT CASSQDGQPQHF
. TRBJ2-5 . TRBV6-2/TRBV6-3 TGTGCCAGCAGTTACGTTGGGAGAGAGACCCAGTACTTC CASSYVGRETQYF
. TRBJ2-3 . TRBV9 TGTGCCAGCAGCGTAGGCGGGTTTGGCACAGATACGCAGTATTTT CASSVGGFGTDTQYF
. TRBJ1-2 . TRBV2 TGTGCCAGCAGTGTACGCAGGCAAAAAGGCTACACCTTC CASSVRRQKGYTF
TRBD2 TRBJ2-7 . TRBV19 TGTGCCAGTAGTATTAGCGGGGGGGCTTACGAGCAGTACTTC CASSISGGAYEQYF
TRBD2 TRBJ2-2 once TRBV27 TGTGCCAGCAAAAGGACTAGCGGGGGAGCCTCGAACACCGGGGAGCTGTTTTTT CASKRTSGGASNTGELFF
. TRBJ1-2 . TRBV5-8 TGTGCCAGCAGTGACATGAGGGACTATGGCTACACCTTC CASSDMRDYGYTF
. TRBJ2-3 . TRBV24-1 TGTGCCACCAGTGGAGGCGGGGGCCGCACAGATACGCAGTATTTT CATSGGGGRTDTQYF
. TRBJ1-5 . TRBV19 TGTGCCAGTTCGGGGCCAGGGGAACAGCTCCAGCATTTT CASSGPGEQLQHF
. TRBJ1-1 . TRBV27 TGTGCCAGCAGTTTGTTGGGGGGTGGCACTGAAGCTTTCTTT CASSLLGGGTEAFF
TRBD1 TRBJ2-7 . TRBV6-5 TGTGCCAGCAGTTATAACCCCACAGGGGGCTGGTCCGAGCAGTACTTC CASSYNPTGGWSEQYF
. TRBJ1-2 . TRBV5-8 TGTGCCAGCAAGGAGGGGGGGCTGGGGGGCTACACCTTC CASKEGGLGGYTF
TRBD1 TRBJ1-4 . TRBV19 TGTGCCAGTAGTATAGGACAGGGTGGAGAAAAACTGTTTTTT CASSIGQGGEKLFF
. TRBJ1-1 . TRBV6-1 TGTGCCAGCAGTGAAGGTGGGGGGGATCGTGAAGCTTTCTTT CASSEGGGDREAFF
TRBD1 TRBJ2-7 . TRBV29-1 TGCAGCGTTGGTGAGGGACAGGGGGCGTACGAGCAGTACTTC CSVGEGQGAYEQYF